This is a list of T cell receptor beta chains from one sample in a study of blood T cell repertoires in COVID-19. Clones were read by immunoSEQ multiplex PCR, and TCRdb kept only the in-frame ones, dropping some. The sample includes about 52,000 clones, 85% to 90% of them seen just once. Sequenced: peripheral blood. Source of these receptors: a man aged 70-80 years with acute or convalescent COVID-19. Each CDR3 is given with its conserved first and last residue. A D gene is named only where the DNA matches it firmly. A clone size is listed for some rows: how often the clone was seen (once, few, many), or a class if it is expanded.

d_gene: NA
abundance: NA
v_gene: TRBV6-5
j_gene: TRBJ2-5
CDR3aa: CASSYDSNQETQYF
CDR3nt: TGTGCCAGCAGTTACGACAGCAATCAAGAGACCCAGTACTTC

d_gene: NA
abundance: NA
v_gene: TRBV6-2/TRBV6-3
j_gene: TRBJ2-7
CDR3aa: CASSYQTTGRARYEQYF
CDR3nt: TGTGCCAGCAGTTACCAAACGACAGGCCGGGCACGCTACGAGCAGTACTTC

d_gene: NA
abundance: NA
v_gene: TRBV7-9
j_gene: TRBJ1-6
CDR3aa: CASSLVGGSNSPLHF
CDR3nt: TGTGCCAGCAGCTTAGTGGGGGGAAGCAATTCACCCCTCCACTTT

d_gene: TRBD1
abundance: NA
v_gene: TRBV9
j_gene: TRBJ2-7
CDR3aa: CASMSDRGSEQYF
CDR3nt: TGTGCCAGCATGTCGGACAGGGGATCCGAGCAGTACTTC

d_gene: NA
abundance: once
v_gene: TRBV4-3
j_gene: TRBJ2-7
CDR3aa: CASSQVFDRSSYEQYF
CDR3nt: TGCGCCAGCAGCCAAGTTTTCGACAGGAGCTCCTACGAGCAGTACTTC

d_gene: TRBD1
abundance: NA
v_gene: TRBV2
j_gene: TRBJ1-5
CDR3aa: CASRGQPNQPQHF
CDR3nt: TGTGCCAGCAGGGGACAGCCCAATCAGCCCCAGCATTTT

d_gene: NA
abundance: NA
v_gene: TRBV28
j_gene: TRBJ1-4
CDR3aa: CASSPSEPRATNEKLFF
CDR3nt: TGTGCCAGCAGTCCCTCAGAACCCCGGGCAACTAATGAAAAACTGTTTTTT

d_gene: TRBD1
abundance: NA
v_gene: TRBV5-6
j_gene: TRBJ1-6
CDR3aa: CASSLGQGARNSPLHF
CDR3nt: TGTGCCAGCAGCTTGGGACAGGGGGCGCGAAATTCACCCCTCCACTTT

d_gene: NA
abundance: NA
v_gene: TRBV6-1
j_gene: TRBJ2-3
CDR3aa: CASSEGGLALDTQYF
CDR3nt: TGTGCCAGCAGTGAAGGGGGCCTAGCGCTGGATACGCAGTATTTT

d_gene: TRBD1
abundance: NA
v_gene: TRBV6-2/TRBV6-3
j_gene: TRBJ1-2
CDR3aa: CASSYSSYGTGGSYGYTF
CDR3nt: TGTGCCAGCAGTTACTCGAGCTACGGGACAGGGGGCAGTTATGGCTACACCTTC

d_gene: TRBD2
abundance: NA
v_gene: TRBV4-1
j_gene: TRBJ2-3
CDR3aa: CASRTRGGPSGGPTDTQYF
CDR3nt: TGCGCCAGCAGAACAAGGGGTGGTCCTAGCGGGGGGCCAACAGATACGCAGTATTTT

d_gene: TRBD1
abundance: once
v_gene: TRBV7-9
j_gene: TRBJ2-3
CDR3aa: CASSLVFGRGDTQYF
CDR3nt: TGTGCCAGCAGCTTAGTATTTGGCAGGGGGGATACGCAGTATTTT

d_gene: TRBD1
abundance: NA
v_gene: TRBV5-1
j_gene: TRBJ1-1
CDR3aa: CASSLGQGAEAFF
CDR3nt: TGCGCCAGCAGCTTGGGACAGGGCGCTGAAGCTTTCTTT

d_gene: NA
abundance: NA
v_gene: TRBV5-5
j_gene: TRBJ2-5
CDR3aa: CASSLKGFSQETQYF
CDR3nt: TGTGCCAGCAGCTTGAAGGGGTTCTCCCAAGAGACCCAGTACTTC

d_gene: TRBD1
abundance: once
v_gene: TRBV4-1
j_gene: TRBJ1-2
CDR3aa: CASSRGQVSRGYTF
CDR3nt: TGCGCCAGCAGCCGGGGACAGGTTTCAAGGGGCTACACCTTC

d_gene: NA
abundance: NA
v_gene: TRBV20-1
j_gene: TRBJ2-3
CDR3aa: CSASSVAGTDTQYF
CDR3nt: TGCAGTGCTAGTTCGGTAGCGGGCACAGATACGCAGTATTTT

d_gene: TRBD1
abundance: NA
v_gene: TRBV19
j_gene: TRBJ1-5
CDR3aa: CASSTGGQGRLGQPQHF
CDR3nt: TGTGCCAGTAGTACCGGCGGACAGGGGCGTCTAGGGCAGCCCCAGCATTTT

d_gene: TRBD2
abundance: NA
v_gene: TRBV19
j_gene: TRBJ2-5
CDR3aa: CASSQGTSGSPQETQYF
CDR3nt: TGTGCCAGTAGTCAAGGGACTAGCGGGAGTCCACAAGAGACCCAGTACTTC

d_gene: TRBD1
abundance: few
v_gene: TRBV7-9
j_gene: TRBJ2-7
CDR3aa: CASSPTGEPYEQYF
CDR3nt: TGTGCCAGCAGCCCGACAGGGGAGCCCTACGAGCAGTACTTC

d_gene: TRBD1
abundance: NA
v_gene: TRBV2
j_gene: TRBJ1-2
CDR3aa: CASRDRGIGYTF
CDR3nt: TGTGCCAGCAGGGACAGGGGGATTGGCTACACCTTC

d_gene: TRBD2
abundance: few
v_gene: TRBV11-3
j_gene: TRBJ2-5
CDR3aa: CASSPGLAGGKETQYF
CDR3nt: TGTGCCAGCAGCCCCGGACTAGCGGGAGGGAAAGAGACCCAGTACTTC

d_gene: TRBD1
abundance: once
v_gene: TRBV15
j_gene: TRBJ1-5
CDR3aa: CATSRVTLDRGNQPQHF
CDR3nt: TGTGCCACCAGCAGAGTGACCTTGGACAGGGGCAATCAGCCCCAGCATTTT

d_gene: TRBD2
abundance: once
v_gene: TRBV19
j_gene: TRBJ2-2
CDR3aa: CASRSGGPNTGELFF
CDR3nt: TGTGCCAGTAGGAGCGGGGGGCCGAACACCGGGGAGCTGTTTTTT

d_gene: NA
abundance: NA
v_gene: TRBV28
j_gene: TRBJ2-5
CDR3aa: CASSLTGKGGQETQYF
CDR3nt: TGTGCCAGCAGCCTCACAGGGAAAGGGGGACAAGAGACCCAGTACTTC

d_gene: NA
abundance: few
v_gene: TRBV5-4
j_gene: TRBJ2-7
CDR3aa: CASRVDSSYEQYF
CDR3nt: TGTGCCAGCAGGGTTGACAGTTCCTACGAGCAGTACTTC

d_gene: NA
abundance: NA
v_gene: TRBV4-1
j_gene: TRBJ2-5
CDR3aa: CASSPGGGWETQYF
CDR3nt: TGCGCCAGCAGCCCCGGTGGGGGGTGGGAGACCCAGTACTTC

d_gene: TRBD2
abundance: NA
v_gene: TRBV6-2/TRBV6-3
j_gene: TRBJ2-3
CDR3aa: CASSYSLTSARSTDTQYF
CDR3nt: TGTGCCAGCAGTTATTCCTTGACTAGCGCAAGATCCACAGATACGCAGTATTTT

d_gene: TRBD1
abundance: NA
v_gene: TRBV28
j_gene: TRBJ2-7
CDR3aa: CASSTDRDSSPYEQYF
CDR3nt: TGTGCCAGCAGTACAGACCGGGACAGTAGTCCCTACGAGCAGTACTTC

d_gene: NA
abundance: NA
v_gene: TRBV2
j_gene: TRBJ2-1
CDR3aa: CASSGGALRGEQFF
CDR3nt: TGTGCCAGCAGCGGCGGGGCGTTACGAGGTGAGCAGTTCTTC

d_gene: NA
abundance: NA
v_gene: TRBV7-8
j_gene: TRBJ1-6
CDR3aa: CASSPPYRDSPLHF
CDR3nt: TGTGCCAGCAGCCCCCCCTACAGGGATTCACCCCTCCACTTT

d_gene: NA
abundance: once
v_gene: TRBV5-6
j_gene: TRBJ1-2
CDR3aa: CASSLSADYGYTF
CDR3nt: TGTGCCAGCAGCTTGAGTGCAGACTATGGCTACACCTTC

d_gene: NA
abundance: few
v_gene: TRBV23-1
j_gene: TRBJ1-1
CDR3aa: CARQDRLAEAFF
CDR3nt: TGCGCCCGACAAGACAGGCTGGCTGAAGCTTTCTTT

d_gene: NA
abundance: NA
v_gene: TRBV2
j_gene: TRBJ1-6
CDR3aa: CASRVQETFNSPLHF
CDR3nt: TGTGCCAGCAGAGTACAGGAGACGTTTAATTCACCCCTCCACTTT

d_gene: NA
abundance: NA
v_gene: TRBV29-1
j_gene: TRBJ2-3
CDR3aa: CSGRGTLQQRATDTQYF
CDR3nt: TGCAGCGGTCGAGGGACTCTTCAACAGAGGGCCACAGATACGCAGTATTTT

d_gene: TRBD2
abundance: NA
v_gene: TRBV7-2
j_gene: TRBJ2-7
CDR3aa: CASSPTSGTYEQYF
CDR3nt: TGTGCCAGCAGCCCGACTAGCGGGACCTACGAGCAGTACTTC

d_gene: NA
abundance: NA
v_gene: TRBV6-5
j_gene: TRBJ1-2
CDR3aa: CASSKDSYGYTF
CDR3nt: TGTGCCAGCAGCAAGGACAGCTATGGCTACACCTTC

d_gene: NA
abundance: NA
v_gene: TRBV18
j_gene: TRBJ1-1
CDR3aa: CASSPGGMNTEAFF
CDR3nt: TGTGCCAGCTCACCCGGGGGGATGAACACTGAAGCTTTCTTT

d_gene: NA
abundance: NA
v_gene: TRBV28
j_gene: TRBJ2-3
CDR3aa: CASSFGGGAVDTQYF
CDR3nt: TGTGCCAGCAGTTTCGGTGGGGGGGCCGTAGATACGCAGTATTTT

d_gene: NA
abundance: NA
v_gene: TRBV6-5
j_gene: TRBJ2-4
CDR3aa: CASSTTGSGNIQYF
CDR3nt: TGTGCCAGCAGTACAACAGGGTCGGGGAACATTCAGTACTTC

d_gene: TRBD2
abundance: NA
v_gene: TRBV9
j_gene: TRBJ2-7
CDR3aa: CASSPRLASGYEQYF
CDR3nt: TGTGCCAGCAGCCCTCGACTAGCTTCGGGTTACGAGCAGTACTTC

d_gene: NA
abundance: few
v_gene: TRBV29-1
j_gene: TRBJ1-1
CDR3aa: CSVGWGDLNTEAFF
CDR3nt: TGCAGCGTCGGCTGGGGGGACCTAAACACTGAAGCTTTCTTT

d_gene: TRBD1
abundance: NA
v_gene: TRBV18
j_gene: TRBJ2-3
CDR3aa: CASSPTGGSTDTQYF
CDR3nt: TGTGCCAGCTCACCAACAGGGGGGAGCACAGATACGCAGTATTTT

d_gene: NA
abundance: NA
v_gene: TRBV11-2
j_gene: TRBJ2-1
CDR3aa: CASSLTSLLYNEQFF
CDR3nt: TGTGCCAGCAGCTTGACTAGTCTGCTCTACAATGAGCAGTTCTTC

d_gene: NA
abundance: NA
v_gene: TRBV30
j_gene: TRBJ2-1
CDR3aa: CAWSVRSEGSNEQFF
CDR3nt: TGTGCCTGGAGTGTACGTTCGGAGGGGAGTAATGAGCAGTTCTTC

d_gene: TRBD2
abundance: many
v_gene: TRBV28
j_gene: TRBJ2-3
CDR3aa: CASSFYPSGGLSTDTQYF
CDR3nt: TGTGCCAGCAGTTTCTATCCTAGCGGGGGGTTAAGCACAGATACGCAGTATTTT

d_gene: NA
abundance: NA
v_gene: TRBV5-4
j_gene: TRBJ2-6
CDR3aa: CASSIMLSGANVLTF
CDR3nt: TGTGCCAGCAGCATTATGTTGTCTGGGGCCAACGTCCTGACTTTC

d_gene: TRBD1
abundance: once
v_gene: TRBV19
j_gene: TRBJ2-4
CDR3aa: CASKVPGGNKNIQYF
CDR3nt: TGTGCCAGTAAAGTCCCAGGGGGAAACAAAAACATTCAGTACTTC

d_gene: TRBD2
abundance: few
v_gene: TRBV14
j_gene: TRBJ2-1
CDR3aa: CASSERLTGTRDNEQFF
CDR3nt: TGTGCCAGCAGCGAGCGTTTGACCGGGACTAGAGACAATGAGCAGTTCTTC

d_gene: NA
abundance: NA
v_gene: TRBV18
j_gene: TRBJ1-2
CDR3aa: CASSPLRENYGYTF
CDR3nt: TGTGCCAGCTCACCTCTACGGGAAAACTATGGCTACACCTTC

d_gene: NA
abundance: NA
v_gene: TRBV11-2
j_gene: TRBJ2-5
CDR3aa: CASSLAGAMGQETQYF
CDR3nt: TGTGCCAGCAGCTTAGCAGGGGCGATGGGCCAAGAGACCCAGTACTTC

d_gene: NA
abundance: NA
v_gene: TRBV29-1
j_gene: TRBJ1-2
CDR3aa: CSVPLWGVEGYGYTF
CDR3nt: TGCAGCGTTCCCTTATGGGGGGTCGAAGGCTATGGCTACACCTTC

d_gene: NA
abundance: few
v_gene: TRBV15
j_gene: TRBJ1-6
CDR3aa: CATSRAGGYSPLHF
CDR3nt: TGTGCCACCAGCAGAGCGGGGGGTTATTCACCCCTCCACTTT

d_gene: NA
abundance: NA
v_gene: TRBV4-2
j_gene: TRBJ1-1
CDR3aa: CASSPEGGGAQNTEAFF
CDR3nt: TGTGCCAGCAGCCCCGAAGGGGGGGGCGCACAGAACACTGAAGCTTTCTTT

d_gene: NA
abundance: NA
v_gene: TRBV6-6
j_gene: TRBJ1-1
CDR3aa: CASSYREGTEAFF
CDR3nt: TGTGCCAGCAGTTACAGGGAGGGAACTGAAGCTTTCTTT